The 32 T cell receptor beta chains below were found in one sample sequenced in a study of shared clonotypes between healthy human individuals. This table comes from immunoSEQ multiplex PCR, and its TCRdb copy is limited to in-frame clones, with some not included. Of 1,400,000 or so clones in the sample, approximately 98.5% are singletons; the top ten hold approximately 0.4%. The source material was naive CD4+ T cells sorted from blood. The sample's subset: CD45RA+ positively selected. These receptors were obtained from a man aged 25-45 years in good health.

V usage is TRBV28 and J usage is TRBJ2-7, with a possible D match to TRBD1 (5 bases). The CDR3 loop spans 15 amino acids. Germline V CDR1 and CDR2: MDHEN, SYDVKM. V shed 6 bases and J shed 1 base, with 16 bases lying between them. The DNA for the CDR3 is TGTGCCAGCAGGGGTTCGACAGAGGATTCCTACGAGCAGTACTTC. Protein: CASRGSTEDSYEQYF. The full variable domain, its missing parts supplied by reference TRBV28 and TRBJ2-7, is DVKVTQSSRYLVKRTGEKVFLECVQDMDHENMFWYRQDPGLGLRLIYFSYDVKMKEKGDIPEGYSVSREKKERFSLILESASTNQTSMYLCASRGSTEDSYEQYFGPGTRLTVT.

The CDR3 loop reads CASSPTFRAGGTDTQYF. For the CDR3, the DNA is TGTGCCAGTAGTCCCACCTTCCGTGCGGGAGGCACAGATACGCAGTATTTT. The chain carries TRBV19 and TRBJ2-3; 7 positions agree with TRBD2. Germline CDR1 is LNHDA and CDR2 is SQIVND (reference sequence). This CDR3 has 17 residues. With 5 bases clipped from V and 1 base from J, the junction kept 12 bases outside the gene matches.

Of note for this clone: Other DNA sequences in the same sample also yield this CDR3. The chain couples TRBV7-2 to TRBJ2-7, with TRBD1 as a possible D gene (5 bases). Trimming removed 0 bases from V and 7 bases from J, with 10 bases in between. Germline V gene data show CDR1 as SGHTA and CDR2 as FQGNSA. This CDR3 is built from 13 residues. CDR3 nucleotide sequence: TGTGCCAGCAGCTTAGCGCAGGGTTATGAGCAGTACTTC. It specifies CASSLAQGYEQYF.

Concerning this clone itself: Other DNA sequences in this sample translate to the same CDR3. The chain recombines TRBV29-1 with TRBJ2-7; 9 bases are a match to TRBD1. Germline assignment: CDR1 SQVTM and CDR2 ANQGSEA. The CDR3 sequence is 13 residues long. Trimming at V came to 1 base and at J to 3 bases, leaving 1 base not matched to a gene. CDR3 DNA: TGCAGCGTTGAAGCGGGACAGGGCTACGAGCAGTACTTC. It codes for CSVEAGQGYEQYF.

Turning to this clone: Other DNA variants within this sample encode the same CDR3. This chain connects TRBV29-1 to TRBJ1-1; D is uncertain. Germline lookup yields CDR1 SQVTM and CDR2 ANQGSEA. Trimming pared 4 bases from V and 1 base from J, leaving 4 bases between. This CDR3 comprises 11 residues. CDR3 sequence: CSVAENTEAFF. The DNA of the CDR3 is TGCAGCGTTGCCGAGAACACTGAAGCTTTCTTT.

The J gene is TRBJ2-1, the V gene TRBV6-4; 9 bases agree with TRBD2. The V gene's germline CDR1 is MRHNA and CDR2 SNTAGT. The length of the CDR3 is 16 residues. Unmatched junction bases numbered 4, after V lost 4 bases and J lost 0 bases. CDR3 residues: CASSGFSGGSYNEQFF. CDR3 bases: TGTGCCAGCAGTGGGTTTAGCGGGGGCTCCTACAATGAGCAGTTCTTC.

The chain has TRBV27 and TRBJ1-2; D gene unclear. V dropped 8 bases and J dropped 1 base, with 23 bases sitting between them. Germline assignment: CDR1 MNHEY and CDR2 SMNVEV (reference sequence). The CDR3 is 17 amino acids. CDR3 DNA: TGTGCCAGCCGATCAGGAGCCCAAGGCCGGGGTAACTATGGCTACACCTTC. It is translated as CASRSGAQGRGNYGYTF.

The rearrangement uses TRBV29-1 and TRBJ1-3, with D uncertain. Trimming removed 8 bases at V and 0 bases at J, with 5 bases between. In germline, CDR1 is SQVTM, CDR2 ANQGSEA. The CDR3 extends over 11 amino acids. This CDR3 reads CSLLSGNTIYF. The CDR3 coding sequence is TGCAGCCTCCTCTCTGGAAACACCATATATTTT.

The gene calls are TRBV9 and TRBJ2-3; no definite D call. Trimming took 0 bases from V and 3 from J, leaving 11 bases between them. Germline V gives CDR1 SGDLS, CDR2 YYNGEE. There are 15 residues in the CDR3. CDR3 protein: CASSVGWAVTDTQYF. The CDR3 nucleotides are TGTGCCAGCAGCGTAGGGTGGGCAGTTACAGATACGCAGTATTTT.

The count of this clone is one. DNA of the CDR3: TGTGCCAGCTCACCAAGTGTCACTGGAAACACCATATATTTT. As protein: CASSPSVTGNTIYF. This chain connects TRBV18 to TRBJ1-3; D not resolved. The CDR3 spans 14 residues. V was clipped by 2 bases and J by 2 bases, with 7 bases between them. CDR1 KGHSH and CDR2 LQKENI come from the germline V gene.

The chain links TRBV5-1 to TRBJ2-7; 7 bases are shared with TRBD1. Losses at the gene ends were 4 bases for V and 1 base for J; bases not matched to a gene: 2. The CDR3 covers 13 residues. The germline V gene encodes CDR1 SGHRS and CDR2 YFSETQ. CDR3 coding DNA: TGCGCCAGCAGCCGGGGACAGTCCTACGAGCAGTACTTC. It encodes CASSRGQSYEQYF.

The V call is TRBV5-1, the J call TRBJ1-1; tentatively, D is TRBD1 (5 bases). CDR1 is SGHRS, CDR2 YFSETQ, per germline. V was shortened by 0 bases and J by 1 base, with 13 bases between the two germline ends. The CDR3 covers 16 residues. This CDR3 reads CASSLEPGLPNTEAFF. In DNA, the CDR3 is TGCGCCAGCAGCTTGGAGCCAGGGCTACCGAACACTGAAGCTTTCTTT. Complete variable domain (other parts from reference TRBV5-1 and TRBJ1-1): KAGVTQTPRYLIKTRGQQVTLSCSPISGHRSVSWYQQTPGQGLQFLFEYFSETQRNKGNFPGRFSGRQFSNSRSEMNVSTLELGDSALYLCASSLEPGLPNTEAFFGQGTRLTVV.

This clone was detected only once. The V and J genes are TRBV7-9 and TRBJ2-1; D perhaps matches TRBD2 (5 bases). CDR1 is SEHNR and CDR2 is FQNEAQ in the germline V gene (reference sequence). The germline V and J ends were trimmed by 8 bases and 6 bases, with 23 bases remaining between them. The CDR3 spans 16 residues. The CDR3 protein is CASAPTQAPGVNEQFF. CDR3 nucleotides: TGTGCCAGCGCTCCAACTCAGGCCCCCGGGGTCAATGAGCAGTTCTTC.

This sequence joins TRBV5-4 and TRBJ2-2, with 11 bases that match TRBD2. The CDR3 extends over 19 amino acids. Unmatched junction bases numbered 12, after V lost 3 bases and J lost 2 bases. Germline loops: CDR1 SGHNT, CDR2 YYREEE (reference sequence). The CDR3 here is CASSSAPGLAGGNTGELFF. The CDR3 nucleotides are TGTGCCAGCAGCTCCGCCCCTGGGCTAGCGGGGGGAAACACCGGGGAGCTGTTTTTT.

This rearrangement joins TRBV27 to TRBJ1-2; TRBD1 matches at 9 bases. CDR1 is MNHEY and CDR2 is SMNVEV in the germline V gene (reference sequence). V lost 5 bases to trimming and J lost 4 bases; unmatched junction nucleotides: 8. This CDR3 has 15 residues. The CDR3 DNA reads TGTGCCAGCAGTATCCTGACAGGGGGAGGCTATGGCTACACCTTC. Translating it yields CASSILTGGGYGYTF.

This clone was seen just once. V is TRBV30 and J is TRBJ2-7; D unresolved. V was shortened by 6 bases and J by 0 bases, with 12 bases between the two germline ends. The CDR3 is made up of 13 amino acids. Germline loops: CDR1 GTSNPN, CDR2 SVGIG (reference sequence). The CDR3 is CACPLQNSYEQYF. CDR3 in DNA: TGTGCCTGCCCCCTACAGAACTCCTACGAGCAGTACTTC.

The chain combines TRBV6-6 with TRBJ2-7; 8 positions match TRBD1. Unmatched junction bases numbered 9, after V lost 6 bases and J lost 2 bases. The CDR3 totals 15 residues. Germline values: CDR1 MNHNY, CDR2 SVGAGI (reference sequence). The CDR3 loop is CASSETGGPTYEQYF. CDR3 DNA sequence: TGTGCCAGCAGCGAAACAGGGGGGCCTACCTACGAGCAGTACTTC.

As concerns this clone: Sequence at one end of the junction differs from germline and may be a read error. The chain links TRBV27 to TRBJ1-2, with 9 nucleotides matching TRBD1. Germline CDR1 and CDR2: MNHEY and SMNVEV (reference sequence). The CDR3 covers 15 residues. The CDR3 loop is CASSLQEGTGYGYTF. Written as DNA, the CDR3 is TGTGCCAGCAGTTTACAAGAAGGGACAGGGTATGGGTACACCTTC.

The rearrangement joins TRBV5-4 to TRBJ2-3; 8 bases are shared with TRBD1. Germline values: CDR1 SGHNT, CDR2 YYREEE (reference sequence). The V gene end was trimmed by 4 bases and the J gene end by 2 bases; junction bases not matched to a gene: 9. The CDR3 spans 16 residues. Here the CDR3 reads CASSPSGRGLTDTQYF. The CDR3 bases are TGTGCCAGCAGCCCCAGTGGCAGGGGGCTCACAGATACGCAGTATTTT.

As to this clone: Other nucleotide sequences from this sample produce the same CDR3. V gene TRBV9 combines with J gene TRBJ2-3; D gene unclear. This CDR3 has 14 residues. Per the germline V gene, CDR1 is SGDLS and CDR2 is YYNGEE. V shed 2 bases and J shed 0 bases, with 7 bases lying between them. This chain's CDR3 is CASSVLASTDTQYF. CDR3 nucleotide sequence: TGTGCCAGCAGCGTGTTGGCTAGCACAGATACGCAGTATTTT.

V and J are TRBV28 and TRBJ2-1, with TRBD2 matching over 10 bases. Germline loops: CDR1 MDHEN, CDR2 SYDVKM. The CDR3 consists of 19 residues. V gave up 0 bases and J gave up 4 bases; unmatched junction bases: 12. The CDR3 here is CASSLWLAGDQVNYNEQFF. The CDR3 DNA reads as TGTGCCAGCAGTTTATGGCTAGCGGGAGATCAAGTAAATTACAATGAGCAGTTCTTC. The whole variable domain, remainder taken from reference TRBV28 and TRBJ2-1, is DVKVTQSSRYLVKRTGEKVFLECVQDMDHENMFWYRQDPGLGLRLIYFSYDVKMKEKGDIPEGYSVSREKKERFSLILESASTNQTSMYLCASSLWLAGDQVNYNEQFFGPGTRLTVL.

The chain joins TRBV18 to TRBJ2-1, with 10 bases that match TRBD2. The CDR3 extends over 15 amino acids. V lost 3 bases and J lost 8; bases outside the gene matches: 7. Germline values: CDR1 KGHSH, CDR2 LQKENI. The CDR3 coding sequence is TGTGCCAGCTCACCGTTTCTAGCGGGAGCCGATGAGCAGTTCTTC. This codes for CASSPFLAGADEQFF.

The chain links TRBV5-1 to TRBJ1-4; no reliable D call. Germline V gene data show CDR1 as SGHRS and CDR2 as YFSETQ. The CDR3 sequence is 15 residues long. The V end lost 0 bases, the J end lost 5 bases, and 11 bases lay between the germline ends. The CDR3 DNA follows: TGCGCCAGCAGCTTGGCGTCAGGAGGAAATGAAAAACTGTTTTTT. Its protein product is CASSLASGGNEKLFF.

The genes are TRBV7-6 and TRBJ2-1; 8 bases line up with TRBD2. The trim removed 4 bases at V and 6 bases at J, leaving 8 bases unmatched. CDR3 length: 15 amino acids. Germline values: CDR1 SGHVS, CDR2 FNYEAQ. The CDR3 region has the DNA TGTGCCAGCAGCTCACTAGCGGAAATTATCAATGAGCAGTTCTTC. Amino acids: CASSSLAEIINEQFF.

The chain employs TRBV29-1 and TRBJ1-2; tentatively, D is TRBD1 (6 bases). The CDR3 is 12 residues long. V lost 0 bases and J lost 6, with 8 bases in between. Per the germline V gene, CDR1 is SQVTM and CDR2 is ANQGSEA. This chain's CDR3 is CSVEDWTDGYTF. The CDR3 region has the DNA TGCAGCGTTGAAGATTGGACAGATGGCTACACCTTC.

The V gene is TRBV5-4, the J gene TRBJ2-1, with TRBD2 matching over 10 bases. CDR3 length: 15 amino acids. The germline CDR1 and CDR2 sequences are SGHNT and YYREEE (reference sequence). The J segment lost 8 bases and the V segment lost 5 bases, leaving 10 bases of the junction unmatched. The CDR3 sequence is CASSQPSGSRDEQFF. The DNA for the CDR3 is TGTGCCAGCAGTCAGCCTAGCGGGAGCCGAGATGAGCAGTTCTTC.

The rearrangement joins TRBV5-6 to TRBJ1-5, with 7 bases fitting TRBD1. The CDR3 has 15 residues. Losses at the gene ends were 2 bases for V and 8 bases for J; bases not matched to a gene: 10. Germline-derived CDR1 and CDR2 are SGHDT and YYEEEE. In DNA, the CDR3 is TGTGCCAGCAGCTTTCAGGACAGGCCACAAGAGCCCCAGCATTTT. This codes for CASSFQDRPQEPQHF.

The chain employs TRBV19 and TRBJ1-2, with a weak D call TRBD1 (6 bases). The CDR3 has 14 amino acids. Germline V CDR1 and CDR2: LNHDA, SQIVND (reference sequence). Trimming removed 5 bases from V and 7 bases from J, with 17 bases in between. Here the CDR3 reads CASSSARQVGGYTF. CDR3 coding DNA: TGTGCCAGTAGTTCGGCACGACAGGTTGGTGGCTACACCTTC. The full variable domain, rest sourced from reference TRBV19 and TRBJ1-2, is DGGITQSPKYLFRKEGQNVTLSCEQNLNHDAMYWYRQDPGQGLRLIYYSQIVNDFQKGDIAEGYSVSREKKESFPLTVTSAQKNPTAFYLCASSSARQVGGYTFGSGTRLTVV.

J is TRBJ2-7 and V is TRBV10-3; 7 nucleotides agree with TRBD1. Unmatched junction bases numbered 3, after V lost 4 bases and J lost 6 bases. There are 12 residues in the CDR3. Germline CDR1 ENHRY, CDR2 SYGVKD. In nucleotides, the CDR3 is TGTGCCATCAGTGGAACAGGGGCCGAGCAGTACTTC. Protein: CAISGTGAEQYF.

The gene calls are TRBV7-2 and TRBJ2-3; 10 bases fit TRBD2. The germline CDR1 and CDR2 sequences are SGHTA and FQGNSA. Trimming removed 6 bases from V and 3 bases from J; junction bases left unmatched: 3. This CDR3 is built from 14 residues. The CDR3 DNA reads TGTGCCAGCAGAGCTAGCGGGAGTACAGATACGCAGTATTTT. It specifies CASRASGSTDTQYF.

This chain's CDR3 is CASSLGPTSGNTIYF. In DNA form, the CDR3 reads TGTGCCAGCAGCCTAGGACCGACCTCTGGAAACACCATATATTTT. This sequence joins TRBV7-9 and TRBJ1-3; D not resolved. The CDR3 totals 15 residues. Germline V gene sequence: CDR1 SEHNR, CDR2 FQNEAQ (reference sequence). V gave up 5 bases and J gave up 0 bases, with 11 bases separating them.

The chain links TRBV18 to TRBJ2-1; D gene uncertain. Trimming cost V 3 bases and J 9 bases, with 15 bases left between them. This CDR3 is 14 amino acids long. The germline V gene has CDR1 KGHSH and CDR2 LQKENI. In nucleotides, the CDR3 is TGTGCCAGCTCACCGTCAATGACCTTTGGTGAGCAGTTCTTC. Translation: CASSPSMTFGEQFF.